The sequence of this TCR beta chain was determined in a study of blood T cells in healthy people across ages. Overall study findings and caveats: Both naive CD4+ cell counts and diversity were greater in long-lived donors than in aged donors.

With regard to this clonotype: Its antigen is currently unknown.

A J-beta primer mix and a sample-barcoded 5' primer were used in a second PCR of roughly 6 to 11 cycles. TCRdb called the 5' RACE reads again in MiXCR, with one record for every CDR3 protein. The sample yields 1.5 million to 2 million distinct CDR3 sequences, just under 50% seen once. Germline CDR1 reads SGHRS; CDR2 reads YFSETQ. Trimming left V 4 bases short and J 5 bases short, with 13 bases between. The CDR3 covers 14 residues. In terms of origin and age, donors were healthy Caucasian individuals from Russia aged 6 to 90. It was roughly 10 milliliters of peripheral blood that were drawn from each donor.

This chain links TRBV5-1 with TRBJ2-1; D ambiguous. Sample: blood. The sequence came from a woman aged 40 to 50 in good health. The CDR3 here is CASSVVVSNNEQFF. In nucleotides, the CDR3 is TGCGCCAGCAGCGTGGTGGTCAGTAACAATGAGCAGTTCTTC.